The 30 T cell receptor beta chains below all came from one sample that was sequenced in a study of T cells expressing NK-cell markers. TCRdb re-called the 5' RACE reads, yielding one record per CDR3 amino acid sequence without DNA. In total, the table holds approximately 460,000 distinct CDR3 sequences. The specimen sequenced was blood T cells: a sorted CD56 or NKG2C T cell subset, CD4+ or CD8+ T cells, or bulk PBMC T cells (not recorded which). The source of these receptors is a woman between 18 and 70 years old in good health.

The rearrangement uses TRBV12-3 or TRBV12-4 and TRBJ1-3; TCRdb selects TRBD1, and the lack of DNA leaves this call unchecked. The CDR3 runs to 13 residues. CDR3 loop: CASTISPENTIYF.

This sequence joins TRBV27 and TRBJ1-2; TCRdb outputs TRBD1, but without DNA this stays unchecked. This CDR3 contains 15 residues. Germline V gives CDR1 MNHEY, CDR2 SMNVEV (reference sequence). The CDR3 sequence is CASSPRDRATYGYTF.

The chain couples TRBV6-2 or TRBV6-3 to TRBJ2-3; TCRdb calls TRBD2, which cannot be checked without DNA. There are 14 residues in the CDR3. CDR1 is MNHEY and CDR2 is SVGEGT in the germline V gene. The CDR3 protein is CASSYGAETDTQYF.

The rearrangement links TRBV5-1 to TRBJ2-5. CDR3 length: 15 residues. Germline V gives CDR1 SGHRS, CDR2 YFSETQ. CDR3 residues: CASSFLQVMEETQYF.

The CDR3 region is CASRGQGNNEQFF. The chain recombines TRBV6-2 or TRBV6-3 with TRBJ2-1; TCRdb names TRBD1, which stays unverified in the absence of DNA. The CDR3 runs 13 residues. The germline V gene has CDR1 MNHEY and CDR2 SVGEGT.

This chain joins TRBV29-1 and TRBJ2-3; TCRdb reports TRBD2, a call that lacks DNA to check it against. The CDR3 is 15 amino acids. Germline V gene data show CDR1 as SQVTM and CDR2 as ANQGSEA. CDR3: CSVRGLATSTDTQYF.

The chain recombines TRBV4-3 with TRBJ2-2; checking the TCRdb D call of TRBD2 is not possible without DNA. The CDR3 is made up of 15 amino acids. Germline CDR1 reads LGHNA; CDR2 reads YSLEER. CDR3 sequence: CASSLSDWYTGELFF.

The chain recombines TRBV7-2 with TRBJ2-1; TCRdb returns TRBD2, unconfirmable since there is no DNA. The germline V gene encodes CDR1 SGHTA and CDR2 FQGNSA. The CDR3 length is 13 residues. CDR3 amino acids: CASRRGRHNEQFF.

J is TRBJ2-5 and V is TRBV7-2; checking the TCRdb D call of TRBD1 is not possible without DNA. The V gene's germline CDR1 is SGHTA and CDR2 FQGNSA. The CDR3 sequence is 15 residues long. The CDR3: CASSLAVRGSETQYF.

The genes are TRBV3-1 and TRBJ2-1; the TRBD2 assignment by TCRdb is unverifiable without DNA. CDR3 length equals 16 residues. Germline V CDR1 and CDR2: LGHDT, YNNKEL (reference sequence). CDR3 region: CASSTDPELAPNEQFF.

The genes are TRBV15 and TRBJ1-5. From germline, CDR1 is LNHNV and CDR2 YYDKDF (reference sequence). CDR3 length equals 13 residues. CDR3 in amino acids: CATSMVGNQPQHF.

V usage is TRBV7-8 and J usage is TRBJ2-3; the D gene TCRdb calls, TRBD1, cannot be checked with no DNA. The CDR3 sequence is 14 residues long. Germline CDR1 reads SGHVS; CDR2 reads FQNEAQ. CDR3 sequence reads: CASSLRDQQDTQYF.

The V and J genes are TRBV20-1 and TRBJ2-7. This CDR3 comprises 13 residues. CDR1 DFQATT and CDR2 SNEGSKA come from the germline V gene (reference sequence). The CDR3 sequence: CSAVDVIPHEQYF.

The CDR3 protein is CASSYTHTLMTQYF. The chain employs TRBV6-2 or TRBV6-3 and TRBJ2-5; TCRdb outputs TRBD2, but without DNA this stays unchecked. The CDR3 sequence is 14 residues long. CDR1 and CDR2 (germline): MNHEY, SVGEGT.

The rearrangement links TRBV20-1 to TRBJ2-1; TCRdb indicates TRBD2, and absent DNA this call remains unverified. This CDR3 comprises 14 residues. Germline V lookup: CDR1 DFQATT, CDR2 SNEGSKA (reference sequence). CDR3 loop: CSASFGGAFREQFF.

V gene TRBV30 combines with J gene TRBJ2-1. The CDR3 is 12 amino acids. Germline lookup yields CDR1 GTSNPN and CDR2 SVGIG (reference sequence). This CDR3 is CAWSVAGVEQFF. The full variable domain, its missing parts supplied by reference TRBV30 and TRBJ2-1, is SQTIHQWPATLVQPVGSPLSLECTVEGTSNPNLYWYRQAAGRGLQLLFYSVGIGQISSEVPQNLSASRPQDRQFILSSKKLLLSDSGFYLCAWSVAGVEQFFGPGTRLTVL.

The chain carries TRBV20-1 and TRBJ1-4; TCRdb reports TRBD1, a call that lacks DNA to check it against. CDR1 and CDR2 (germline): DFQATT, SNEGSKA (reference sequence). There are 14 residues in the CDR3. CDR3 residues: CSASQQGPNEKLFF.

The rearrangement joins TRBV7-9 to TRBJ2-3; no DNA is available, so the TRBD2 call from TCRdb remains unchecked. In germline, CDR1 is SEHNR, CDR2 FQNEAQ (reference sequence). The CDR3 length is 13 residues. The CDR3: CASSPYGPDTQYF.

CDR3 sequence: CASSPSGGVNQPQHF. V gene TRBV12-3 or TRBV12-4 combines with J gene TRBJ1-5; TCRdb picks TRBD1, but there is no DNA to check that call. The CDR3 has 15 residues.

CDR3 loop: CASSQRGPDLAKNIQYF. The chain joins TRBV3-1 to TRBJ2-4. This CDR3 is built from 17 residues. Germline assignment: CDR1 LGHDT and CDR2 YNNKEL (reference sequence).

The CDR3 sequence: CASSLTGVPGELFF. The rearrangement links TRBV12-3 or TRBV12-4 to TRBJ2-2; lacking DNA, the TRBD1 call made by TCRdb goes unchecked. The CDR3 consists of 14 residues.

This rearrangement joins TRBV11-2 to TRBJ1-6. Per germline, CDR1 SGHAT and CDR2 FQNNGV. The CDR3 extends over 14 amino acids. The CDR3 sequence is CASSSTSYNSPLHF.

This rearrangement joins TRBV7-3 to TRBJ2-1. This CDR3 contains 16 residues. The germline gives CDR1 SGHTA, CDR2 FQGTGA. This CDR3 is CASSLSHPSSYNEQFF.

V usage is TRBV20-1 and J usage is TRBJ1-5; checking the TCRdb D call of TRBD1 is not possible without DNA. The V gene's germline CDR1 is DFQATT and CDR2 SNEGSKA (reference sequence). This CDR3 is built from 14 residues. The CDR3 loop reads CSAISGVTDQPQHF.

The chain recombines TRBV5-6 with TRBJ2-6. The CDR3 loop spans 15 amino acids. Germline CDR1 reads SGHDT; CDR2 reads YYEEEE. The CDR3 protein is CASGRIDSGANVLTF.

The chain joins TRBV5-5 to TRBJ1-4. The CDR3 is 13 amino acids. The germline V gene has CDR1 SGHKS and CDR2 YYEKEE (reference sequence). CDR3 in amino acids: CASSFPTNEKLFF. The variable domain in full, completed from reference TRBV5-5 and TRBJ1-4, reads DAGVTQSPTHLIKTRGQQVTLRCSPISGHKSVSWYQQVLGQGPQFIFQYYEKEERGRGNFPDRFSARQFPNYSSELNVNALLLGDSALYLCASSFPTNEKLFFGSGTQLSVL.

The chain recombines TRBV29-1 with TRBJ1-2. The CDR3 is 12 residues long. The germline V gene encodes CDR1 SQVTM and CDR2 ANQGSEA. The CDR3 sequence is CSVAPPTASYTF.

The rearrangement joins TRBV10-3 to TRBJ2-3; no DNA is available, so the TRBD1 call from TCRdb remains unchecked. This CDR3 comprises 13 residues. From germline, CDR1 is ENHRY and CDR2 SYGVKD. The CDR3 region is CAISSTVTDTQYF.

The CDR3: CASSASDRGRWNEQFF. The chain employs TRBV27 and TRBJ2-1; no DNA is available, so the TRBD1 call from TCRdb remains unchecked. The CDR3 loop spans 16 amino acids. From germline, CDR1 is MNHEY and CDR2 SMNVEV (reference sequence).

This chain links TRBV6-5 with TRBJ2-3. This CDR3 comprises 14 residues. Germline V lookup: CDR1 MNHEY, CDR2 SVGAGI. The chain's CDR3 is CASSYVRNTDTQYF.